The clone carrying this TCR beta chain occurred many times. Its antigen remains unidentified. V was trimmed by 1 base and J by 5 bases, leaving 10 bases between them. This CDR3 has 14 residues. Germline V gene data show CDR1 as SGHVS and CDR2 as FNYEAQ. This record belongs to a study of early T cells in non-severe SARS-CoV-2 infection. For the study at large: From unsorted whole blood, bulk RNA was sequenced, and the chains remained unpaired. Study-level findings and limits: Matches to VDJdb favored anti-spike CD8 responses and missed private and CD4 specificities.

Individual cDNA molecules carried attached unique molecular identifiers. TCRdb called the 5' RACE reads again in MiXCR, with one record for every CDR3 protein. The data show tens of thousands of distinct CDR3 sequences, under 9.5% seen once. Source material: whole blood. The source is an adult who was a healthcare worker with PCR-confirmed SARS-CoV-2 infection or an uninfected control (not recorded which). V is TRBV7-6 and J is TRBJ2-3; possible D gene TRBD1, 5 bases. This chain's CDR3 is CASSLGRVGDTQYF. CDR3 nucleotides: TGTGCCAGCAGCTTAGGCAGGGTTGGAGATACGCAGTATTTT.